These T cell receptor beta chains were read from a single sample in a study of cytomegalovirus exposure and HLA in healthy donors. Only in-frame clones appear in the TCRdb table, and some are missing; sequencing was by immunoSEQ multiplex PCR. Of some 130,000 clones listed, 80% to 85% are singletons. Sequencing was performed on PBMCs. The receptors come from a boy aged 10-17 years in good health and CMV-seronegative. Each CDR3 is given with its conserved first and last residue. A D gene is named only where the DNA matches it firmly. Part of the rows lack a size; the others show once, few, many or a class for expanded clones.

D: .
size: .
V: TRBV19
J: TRBJ1-5
length: 15
CDR3: CASSEERGGNQPQHF
DNA: TGTGCCAGTAGTGAGGAACGGGGGGGCAATCAGCCCCAGCATTTT

D: .
size: once
V: TRBV1
J: TRBJ2-1
length: 21
CDR3: CTSSQVPEGLAGGRWSNEQFF
DNA: TGCACCAGCAGCCAGGTCCCAGAGGGACTAGCGGGAGGCCGATGGTCTAATGAGCAGTTCTTC

D: TRBD2
size: .
V: TRBV7-8
J: TRBJ2-1
length: 19
CDR3: CASSPRLAVSYSSYNEQFF
DNA: TGTGCCAGCAGCCCCCGACTAGCCGTCAGTTACAGCTCCTACAATGAGCAGTTCTTC

D: .
size: .
V: TRBV6-5
J: TRBJ1-1
length: 11
CDR3: CASSSGLVAFF
DNA: TGTGCCAGCAGTTCAGGTCTCGTAGCTTTCTTT

D: TRBD1
size: once
V: TRBV6-1
J: TRBJ2-1
length: 13
CDR3: CASSRGQGAQQFF
DNA: TGTGCCAGCAGTCGCGGACAGGGGGCGCAGCAGTTCTTC

D: .
size: .
V: TRBV7-2
J: TRBJ2-5
length: 13
CDR3: CASSPGIRETQYF
DNA: TGTGCCAGCAGCCCCGGGATAAGGGAGACCCAGTACTTC

D: .
size: once
V: TRBV6-6
J: TRBJ1-5
length: 11
CDR3: CASSHNQPQHF
DNA: TGTGCCAGCAGTCACAATCAGCCCCAGCATTTT

D: TRBD1
size: .
V: TRBV9
J: TRBJ2-3
length: 15
CDR3: CASSEDRGPADTQYF
DNA: TGTGCCAGCAGCGAGGACAGGGGTCCCGCAGATACGCAGTATTTT

D: .
size: .
V: TRBV5-1
J: TRBJ1-4
length: 14
CDR3: CASSLQGTNEKLFF
DNA: TGCGCCAGCAGCTTACAGGGAACTAATGAAAAACTGTTTTTT

D: TRBD1
size: .
V: TRBV5-1
J: TRBJ2-2
length: 16
CDR3: CASSLRVTGSTGELFF
DNA: TGCGCCAGCAGCTTGCGAGTGACAGGGTCCACCGGGGAGCTGTTTTTT

D: .
size: .
V: TRBV7-9
J: TRBJ1-2
length: 18
CDR3: CASSPRAGDTRQDYGYTF
DNA: TGTGCCAGCAGCCCCCGCGCGGGTGACACCCGGCAAGACTATGGCTACACCTTC

D: TRBD1
size: .
V: TRBV10-3
J: TRBJ2-3
length: 15
CDR3: CAISGGTASTDTQYF
DNA: TGTGCCATCAGTGGGGGGACAGCTAGCACAGATACGCAGTATTTT

D: .
size: .
V: TRBV6-6
J: TRBJ2-7
length: 15
CDR3: CASSYGGQTSREQYF
DNA: TGTGCCAGCAGTTACGGAGGACAGACGAGTCGTGAGCAGTACTTC

D: .
size: .
V: TRBV11-2
J: TRBJ1-2
length: 14
CDR3: CASSLVPAGDGYTF
DNA: TGTGCCAGCAGCTTAGTTCCCGCAGGGGATGGCTACACCTTC

D: .
size: .
V: TRBV30
J: TRBJ1-5
length: 13
CDR3: CAWAGGANQPQHF
DNA: TGTGCCTGGGCTGGTGGGGCTAATCAGCCCCAGCATTTT

D: TRBD2
size: .
V: TRBV20-1
J: TRBJ2-5
length: 11
CDR3: CLAGGGETQYF
DNA: TGCCTAGCGGGGGGGGGAGAGACCCAGTACTTC

D: TRBD2
size: once
V: TRBV5-1
J: TRBJ2-7
length: 16
CDR3: CASSLVGVAGGYEQYF
DNA: TGCGCCAGCAGCTTGGTTGGGGTAGCGGGCGGTTACGAGCAGTACTTC

D: TRBD1
size: .
V: TRBV5-4
J: TRBJ1-2
length: 14
CDR3: CASSQDRGIDGYTF
DNA: TGTGCCAGCAGCCAGGACAGGGGGATTGACGGCTACACCTTC

D: TRBD2
size: .
V: TRBV11-3
J: TRBJ2-7
length: 13
CDR3: CANSRGGAYEQYF
DNA: TGTGCCAACAGCCGGGGGGGGGCCTACGAGCAGTACTTC

D: TRBD1
size: .
V: TRBV14
J: TRBJ2-2
length: 14
CDR3: CASSQEGGFGELFF
DNA: TGTGCCAGCAGCCAAGAAGGGGGCTTCGGGGAGCTGTTTTTT

D: TRBD2
size: .
V: TRBV4-3
J: TRBJ2-7
length: 15
CDR3: CASSQGAGEVGEQYF
DNA: TGCGCCAGCAGCCAAGGAGCGGGAGAGGTGGGCGAGCAGTACTTC

D: .
size: .
V: TRBV15
J: TRBJ1-1
length: 15
CDR3: CATSREGAGNTEAFF
DNA: TGTGCCACCAGCAGAGAGGGGGCGGGCAACACTGAAGCTTTCTTT

D: TRBD2
size: .
V: TRBV5-1
J: TRBJ2-1
length: 16
CDR3: CASSLGTSGAYNEQFF
DNA: TGCGCCAGCAGCTTGGGGACTAGCGGAGCCTACAATGAGCAGTTCTTC

D: TRBD1
size: .
V: TRBV6-6
J: TRBJ2-3
length: 14
CDR3: CASLTGMSTDTQYF
DNA: TGTGCCAGCCTGACAGGGATGAGCACAGATACGCAGTATTTT

D: .
size: .
V: TRBV7-2
J: TRBJ1-5
length: 15
CDR3: CASSFISGGNQPQHF
DNA: TGTGCCAGCAGCTTTATTAGCGGGGGCAATCAGCCCCAGCATTTT

D: TRBD1
size: .
V: TRBV29-1
J: TRBJ2-7
length: 13
CDR3: CSVRQGENYEQYF
DNA: TGCAGCGTTAGACAGGGAGAAAACTACGAGCAGTACTTC

D: .
size: .
V: TRBV7-9
J: TRBJ2-1
length: 14
CDR3: CASSFGGAYNEQFF
DNA: TGTGCCAGCAGCTTCGGCGGGGCCTACAATGAGCAGTTCTTC

D: .
size: .
V: TRBV7-9
J: TRBJ1-3
length: 16
CDR3: CASSSSGGSSGNTIYF
DNA: TGTGCCAGCAGCTCCTCCGGCGGCAGCTCTGGAAACACCATATATTTT

D: TRBD2
size: .
V: TRBV5-4
J: TRBJ2-2
length: 16
CDR3: CASSEGLAGGTGELFF
DNA: TGTGCCAGCAGCGAAGGACTAGCGGGAGGAACCGGGGAGCTGTTTTTT

D: .
size: once
V: TRBV10-1
J: TRBJ1-2
length: 15
CDR3: CASSEIVCRNYGYTF
DNA: TGCGCCAGCAGTGAGATAGTATGCAGGAACTATGGCTACACCTTC

D: TRBD1
size: .
V: TRBV6-1
J: TRBJ2-1
length: 15
CDR3: CASSMDRVSYNEQFF
DNA: TGTGCCAGCAGTATGGACAGGGTATCCTACAATGAGCAGTTCTTC

D: TRBD2
size: .
V: TRBV2
J: TRBJ2-7
length: 13
CDR3: CASTRTSASGQYF
DNA: TGTGCCAGCACGAGGACTAGCGCCTCAGGCCAGTACTTC

D: .
size: .
V: TRBV2
J: TRBJ1-1
length: 12
CDR3: CASRGGGAEAFF
DNA: TGTGCCAGCAGGGGCGGGGGTGCGGAAGCTTTCTTT

D: .
size: .
V: TRBV4-1
J: TRBJ2-3
length: 12
CDR3: CASSSGGDTQYF
DNA: TGCGCCAGCAGTTCCGGGGGAGATACGCAGTATTTT

D: TRBD2
size: .
V: TRBV7-2
J: TRBJ2-3
length: 14
CDR3: CASSFSGGADTQYF
DNA: TGTGCCAGCAGCTTTAGCGGGGGCGCAGATACGCAGTATTTT

D: .
size: .
V: TRBV5-4
J: TRBJ1-1
length: 12
CDR3: CASSFVDTEAFF
DNA: TGTGCCAGCAGCTTCGTAGACACTGAAGCTTTCTTT

D: TRBD1
size: .
V: TRBV5-1
J: TRBJ2-1
length: 15
CDR3: CASSQGQGAYNEQFF
DNA: TGCGCCAGCAGCCAGGGACAGGGGGCCTACAATGAGCAGTTCTTC

D: TRBD2
size: .
V: TRBV4-1
J: TRBJ2-5
length: 14
CDR3: CASSQARGGETQYF
DNA: TGCGCCAGCAGCCAAGCGCGGGGAGGGGAGACCCAGTACTTC

D: TRBD1
size: once
V: TRBV9
J: TRBJ2-2
length: 16
CDR3: CASSPRTGRDTGELFF
DNA: TGTGCCAGCAGCCCCAGGACAGGTCGAGACACCGGGGAGCTGTTTTTT

D: TRBD2
size: .
V: TRBV6-5
J: TRBJ2-1
length: 15
CDR3: CASTRVGGSHNEQFF
DNA: TGTGCCAGCACTCGGGTGGGCGGGAGCCACAATGAGCAGTTCTTC

D: TRBD1
size: few
V: TRBV6-6
J: TRBJ1-5
length: 13
CDR3: CATGQASNQPQHF
DNA: TGTGCCACGGGACAGGCTAGCAATCAGCCCCAGCATTTT

D: TRBD1
size: .
V: TRBV10-3
J: TRBJ2-7
length: 18
CDR3: CAISESSAGTGGSYEQYF
DNA: TGTGCCATCAGTGAGTCCTCCGCCGGGACAGGGGGGTCCTACGAGCAGTACTTC

D: .
size: .
V: TRBV10-3
J: TRBJ1-2
length: 13
CDR3: CAISPGSSYGYTF
DNA: TGTGCCATCAGTCCAGGGTCGAGCTATGGCTACACCTTC

D: TRBD2
size: .
V: TRBV2
J: TRBJ2-5
length: 15
CDR3: CASTRLAGGQETQYF
DNA: TGTGCCAGCACTAGACTAGCGGGAGGCCAAGAGACCCAGTACTTC

D: TRBD2
size: .
V: TRBV7-3
J: TRBJ2-1
length: 16
CDR3: CASSRLAGETYNEQFF
DNA: TGTGCCAGCAGCCGACTAGCGGGAGAGACCTACAATGAGCAGTTCTTC

D: .
size: once
V: TRBV27
J: TRBJ2-7
length: 13
CDR3: CATKTGDPLEQYF
DNA: TGTGCCACCAAGACAGGAGATCCCCTCGAGCAGTACTTC

D: TRBD2
size: .
V: TRBV4-1
J: TRBJ2-7
length: 18
CDR3: CASSQGRGTRSSGGSQYF
DNA: TGCGCCAGCAGCCAAGGCCGTGGGACTAGAAGTTCCGGCGGTTCTCAGTACTTC

D: .
size: .
V: TRBV19
J: TRBJ2-3
length: 11
CDR3: CASTNRVTQYF
DNA: TGTGCCAGTACCAACAGGGTTACGCAGTATTTT

D: .
size: few
V: TRBV5-4
J: TRBJ2-7
length: 15
CDR3: CASSPDGTSTYEQYF
DNA: TGTGCCAGCAGTCCCGACGGGACTTCCACCTACGAGCAGTACTTC

D: TRBD2
size: .
V: TRBV5-1
J: TRBJ2-1
length: 13
CDR3: CASRGGPNNEQFF
DNA: TGCGCCAGCAGGGGAGGGCCTAACAATGAGCAGTTCTTC

D: .
size: .
V: TRBV6-6
J: TRBJ2-5
length: 16
CDR3: CASSYPVRGRGETQYF
DNA: TGTGCCAGCAGTTACCCGGTTCGAGGGAGGGGGGAGACCCAGTACTTC

D: TRBD1
size: .
V: TRBV7-9
J: TRBJ2-6
length: 19
CDR3: CASSFNPGQISSGANVLTF
DNA: TGTGCCAGCAGCTTCAACCCGGGACAGATTTCTTCTGGGGCCAACGTCCTGACTTTC

D: TRBD1
size: once
V: TRBV29-1
J: TRBJ1-1
length: 14
CDR3: CSVPGTGDWDEAFF
DNA: TGCAGCGTTCCCGGGACAGGGGATTGGGATGAAGCTTTCTTT

D: TRBD1
size: .
V: TRBV5-6
J: TRBJ2-7
length: 13
CDR3: CASRHRGGNEQYF
DNA: TGTGCCAGCAGGCACAGGGGTGGTAACGAGCAGTACTTC